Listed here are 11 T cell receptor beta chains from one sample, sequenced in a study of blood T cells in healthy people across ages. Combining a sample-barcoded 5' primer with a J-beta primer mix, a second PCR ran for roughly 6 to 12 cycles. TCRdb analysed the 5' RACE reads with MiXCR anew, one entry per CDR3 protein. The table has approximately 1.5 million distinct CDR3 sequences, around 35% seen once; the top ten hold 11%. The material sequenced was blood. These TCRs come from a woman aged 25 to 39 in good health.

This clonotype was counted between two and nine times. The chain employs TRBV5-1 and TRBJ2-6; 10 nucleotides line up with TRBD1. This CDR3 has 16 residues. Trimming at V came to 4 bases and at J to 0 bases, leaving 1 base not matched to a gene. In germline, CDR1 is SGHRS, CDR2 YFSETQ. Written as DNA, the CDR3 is TGCGCCAGCAGCGGGACAGGGGTCTCTGGGGCCAACGTCCTGACTTTC. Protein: CASSGTGVSGANVLTF.

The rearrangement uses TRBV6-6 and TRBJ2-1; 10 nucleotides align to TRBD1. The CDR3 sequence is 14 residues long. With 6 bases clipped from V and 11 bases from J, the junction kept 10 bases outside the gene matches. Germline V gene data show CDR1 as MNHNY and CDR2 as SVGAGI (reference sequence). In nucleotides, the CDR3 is TGTGCCAGCAGCCTGGGACAGGGGCTAATACAGCAGTTCTTC. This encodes CASSLGQGLIQQFF.

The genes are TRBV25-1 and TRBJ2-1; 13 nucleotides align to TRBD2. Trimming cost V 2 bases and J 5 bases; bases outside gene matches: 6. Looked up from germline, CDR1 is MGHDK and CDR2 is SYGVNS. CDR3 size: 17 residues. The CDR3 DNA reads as TGTGCCAGCAGTGAACACCGACTAGCGGGAGGCCACAATGAGCAGTTCTTC. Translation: CASSEHRLAGGHNEQFF. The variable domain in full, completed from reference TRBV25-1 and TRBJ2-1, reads EADIYQTPRYLVIGTGKKITLECSQTMGHDKMYWYQQDPGMELHLIHYSYGVNSTEKGDLSSESTVSRIRTEHFPLTLESARPSHTSQYLCASSEHRLAGGHNEQFFGPGTRLTVL.

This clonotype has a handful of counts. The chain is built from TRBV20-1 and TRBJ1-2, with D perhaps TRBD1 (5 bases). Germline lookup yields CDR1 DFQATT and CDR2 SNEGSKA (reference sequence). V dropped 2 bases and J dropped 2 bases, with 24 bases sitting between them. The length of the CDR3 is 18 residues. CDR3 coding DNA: TGCAGTGCTAGACTCTCGGGAGCCGAAGGGACTCCCAACTATGGCTACACCTTC. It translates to CSARLSGAEGTPNYGYTF.

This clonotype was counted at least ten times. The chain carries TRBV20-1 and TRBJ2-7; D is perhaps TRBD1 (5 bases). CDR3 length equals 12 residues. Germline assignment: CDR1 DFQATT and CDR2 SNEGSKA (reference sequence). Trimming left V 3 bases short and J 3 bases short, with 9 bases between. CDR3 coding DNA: TGCAGTGCTAGGCAGGGAATCTACGAGCAGTACTTC. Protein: CSARQGIYEQYF.

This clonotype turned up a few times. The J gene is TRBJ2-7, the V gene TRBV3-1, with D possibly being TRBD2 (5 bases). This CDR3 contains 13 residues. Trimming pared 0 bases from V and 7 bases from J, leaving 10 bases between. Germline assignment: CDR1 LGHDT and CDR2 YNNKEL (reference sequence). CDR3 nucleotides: TGTGCCAGCAGCCAAGATCTTCCGGGGGAGCAGTACTTC. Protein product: CASSQDLPGEQYF.

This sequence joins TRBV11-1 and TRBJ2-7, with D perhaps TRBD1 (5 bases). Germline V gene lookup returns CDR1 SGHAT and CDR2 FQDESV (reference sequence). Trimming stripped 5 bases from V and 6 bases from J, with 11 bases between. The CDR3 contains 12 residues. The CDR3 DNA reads TGTGCCAGCAGCACAGGAAATTGCGAGCAGTACTTC. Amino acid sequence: CASSTGNCEQYF.

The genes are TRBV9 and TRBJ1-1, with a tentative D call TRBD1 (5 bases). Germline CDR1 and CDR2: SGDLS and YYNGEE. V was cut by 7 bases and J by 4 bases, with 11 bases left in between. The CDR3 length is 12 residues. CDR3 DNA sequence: TGTGCCAGCGATTCAGGGACCACTGAAGCTTTCTTT. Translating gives CASDSGTTEAFF.

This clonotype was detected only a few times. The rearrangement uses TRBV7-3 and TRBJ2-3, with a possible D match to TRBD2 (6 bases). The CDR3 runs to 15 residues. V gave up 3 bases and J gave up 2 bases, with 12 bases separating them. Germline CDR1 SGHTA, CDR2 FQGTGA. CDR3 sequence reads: CASSFRGKDTDTQYF. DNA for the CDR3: TGTGCCAGCAGCTTTCGCGGGAAGGACACAGATACGCAGTATTTT.

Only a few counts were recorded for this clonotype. The CDR3 DNA is TGTGCCAGCAGGCCTACAGGGACGGAAGCTTTCTTT. This encodes CASRPTGTEAFF. The V call is TRBV28, the J call TRBJ1-1; perhaps TRBD1 as D (6 bases). Trimming took 6 bases from V and 8 from J, leaving 13 bases between them. The CDR3 runs to 12 residues. Per the germline V gene, CDR1 is MDHEN and CDR2 is SYDVKM.

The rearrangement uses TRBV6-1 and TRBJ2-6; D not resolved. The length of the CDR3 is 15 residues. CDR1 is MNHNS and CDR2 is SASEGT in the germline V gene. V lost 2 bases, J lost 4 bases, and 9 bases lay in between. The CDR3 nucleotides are TGTGCCAGCAGTGAAAGGGCGCGGGGGGCCAACGTCCTGACTTTC. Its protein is CASSERARGANVLTF.